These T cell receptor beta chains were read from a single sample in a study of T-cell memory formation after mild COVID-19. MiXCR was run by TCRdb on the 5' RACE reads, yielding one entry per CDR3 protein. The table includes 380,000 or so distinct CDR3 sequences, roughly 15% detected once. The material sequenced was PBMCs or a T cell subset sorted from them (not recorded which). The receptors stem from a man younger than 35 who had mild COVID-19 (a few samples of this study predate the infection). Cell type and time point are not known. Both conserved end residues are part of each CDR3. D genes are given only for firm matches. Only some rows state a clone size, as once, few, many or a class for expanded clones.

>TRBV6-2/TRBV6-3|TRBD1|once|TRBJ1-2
TGTGCCAGCAGTCCAAGGACAGGTGGGATCTATGGCTACACCTTC
CASSPRTGGIYGYTF
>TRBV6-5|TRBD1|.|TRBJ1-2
TGTGCCAGCAGTTCTTTATTCCGGGACAGGGAAAGAGGCGGCTACACCTTC
CASSSLFRDRERGGYTF
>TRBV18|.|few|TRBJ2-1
TGTGCCAGCTCAGTGGGCGCCTACAATGAGCAGTTCTTC
CASSVGAYNEQFF
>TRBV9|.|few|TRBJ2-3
TGTGCCAGCAGCGTAGAGGCAGGGCTAGATACGCAGTATTTT
CASSVEAGLDTQYF
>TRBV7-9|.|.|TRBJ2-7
TGTGCCAGCAGCTTAGTTGTCCGAGCCCGAGGGGAGCAGTACTTC
CASSLVVRARGEQYF
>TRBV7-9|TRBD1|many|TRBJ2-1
TGTGCCAGCAGCTACTCCGGGACAGGGTTGGTCAATGAGCAGTTCTTC
CASSYSGTGLVNEQFF
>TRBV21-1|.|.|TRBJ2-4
TGTGCCAGCAGCAAACAACCTAACCGACAGGGAAACATTCAGTACTTC
CASSKQPNRQGNIQYF
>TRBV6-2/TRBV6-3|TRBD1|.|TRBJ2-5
TGTGCCAGCAGGGGGGACAGGAGCCAAGAGACCCAGTACTTC
CASRGDRSQETQYF
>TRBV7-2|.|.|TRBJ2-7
TGTGCCAGCAGCTCGAGCGACGAGCAGTACTTC
CASSSSDEQYF
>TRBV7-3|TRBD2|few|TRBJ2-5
TGTGCCAGCAGCTTAAGTCCGGGGGGGGAGACCCAGTACTTC
CASSLSPGGETQYF
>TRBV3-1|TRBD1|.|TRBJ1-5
TGTGCCAGCAGTCAGGACAGGTACTTGCCCCAGCATTTT
CASSQDRYLPQHF
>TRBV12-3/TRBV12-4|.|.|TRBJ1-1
TGTGCCAGCAGTCCATCAGGGATTAGGACTGAAGCTTTCTTT
CASSPSGIRTEAFF